One sample yielded the 13 T cell receptor beta chains listed below, sequenced in a study of T cell repertoires in aging, cancer and after chemotherapy. TCR beta rearrangements were amplified from peripheral blood genomic DNA. A mixed TRB-A/B primer pool amplified rearranged TRB by multiplex touch-down PCR. TCRdb reprocessed the multiplex PCR reads with MiXCR, giving one entry per CDR3 protein. The top ten hold 33% of the sample, which has about 1,500 distinct CDR3 sequences, about 30% seen once. The sequencing sample was made of blood. The receptors derive from a human donor with a solid tumor.

This clonotype rates as medium-sized. The rearrangement links TRBV30 to TRBJ1-3, with D maybe TRBD1 (5 bases). The CDR3 totals 16 residues. Deletions cut 2 bases from V and 5 bases from J, with 19 bases between. Germline assignment: CDR1 GTSNPN and CDR2 SVGIG (reference sequence). DNA of the CDR3: TGTGCCTGGAGTATCCCCCTCGACAGCAATCGAAACACCATATATTTT. This encodes CAWSIPLDSNRNTIYF.

The chain carries TRBV18 and TRBJ2-3; 7 positions match TRBD2. Germline V CDR1 and CDR2: KGHSH, LQKENI. The CDR3 extends over 17 amino acids. Trimming cost V 4 bases and J 5 bases; bases outside gene matches: 15. For the CDR3, the DNA is TGTGCCAGCTCACTTTTTAGACTAGCCCCCGCGGAAGATACGCAGTATTTT. This encodes CASSLFRLAPAEDTQYF.

V usage is TRBV20-1 and J usage is TRBJ1-2; TRBD1 aligns across 9 bases. The CDR3 consists of 18 residues. Germline CDR1 is DFQATT and CDR2 is SNEGSKA (reference sequence). V gave up 3 bases and J gave up 8 bases; unmatched junction bases: 22. For the CDR3, the DNA is TGCAGTGCTAGGCCCACGATACTCAGTACACAGGGGGCGCGGGGCTACACCTTC. This codes for CSARPTILSTQGARGYTF.

This clonotype was recorded a few times. The chain is built from TRBV4-2 and TRBJ1-1; tentative D call: TRBD1 (6 bases). Per the germline V gene, CDR1 is LGHNA and CDR2 is YNFKEQ. Trimming shortened V by 3 bases and J by 1 base, and 6 bases separated the two germline ends. This CDR3 comprises 13 residues. The CDR3 loop reads CASSQTGNTEAFF. CDR3 DNA sequence: TGTGCCAGCAGCCAGACAGGGAACACTGAAGCTTTCTTT.

The genes are TRBV20-1 and TRBJ1-6, with D tentatively TRBD1 (6 bases). V was trimmed by 1 base and J by 6 bases, leaving 13 bases between them. This CDR3 spans 15 amino acids. Germline assignment: CDR1 DFQATT and CDR2 SNEGSKA (reference sequence). The CDR3 bases are TGCAGTGCTAGAGGGCTGGGGGGCCTTAATTCACCCCTCCACTTT. Translated, it gives CSARGLGGLNSPLHF.

By sample fraction, this clonotype is medium-sized. J is TRBJ1-1 and V is TRBV6-5; 9 nucleotides agree with TRBD1. CDR3 length: 13 amino acids. V shed 4 bases, J shed 5 bases, and the junction held 2 bases outside the gene matches. In germline, CDR1 is MNHEY, CDR2 SVGAGI. CDR3 in amino acids: CASSSTGGTEAFF. The CDR3 region has the DNA TGTGCCAGCAGTTCGACAGGGGGAACTGAAGCTTTCTTT.

This clonotype rates as large. V gene TRBV6-4 combines with J gene TRBJ2-1; TRBD2 matches at 10 bases. J was trimmed by 6 bases and V by 4 bases; bases with no gene match: 6. The CDR3 loop spans 15 amino acids. The germline CDR1 and CDR2 sequences are MRHNA and SNTAGT. The CDR3 region is CASSGATSGFNEQFF. In DNA form, the CDR3 reads TGTGCCAGCAGTGGGGCGACTAGCGGGTTCAATGAGCAGTTCTTC.

Sample share makes this clonotype medium-sized. The V gene is TRBV15, the J gene TRBJ1-4; tentative D call: TRBD1 (5 bases). Germline V gives CDR1 LNHNV, CDR2 YYDKDF (reference sequence). The CDR3 spans 15 residues. The V end lost 3 bases, the J end lost 4 bases, and 12 bases lay between the germline ends. The CDR3 reads CATSSDRDHNEKLFF. CDR3 DNA sequence: TGTGCCACCAGCAGTGACCGGGACCATAATGAAAAACTGTTTTTT.

The J gene is TRBJ2-1, the V gene TRBV24-1; D possibly corresponds to TRBD1 (6 bases). V was shortened by 4 bases and J by 10 bases, with 16 bases between the two germline ends. CDR3 length equals 14 residues. CDR1 is KGHDR and CDR2 is SFDVKD in the germline V gene. CDR3 in amino acids: CATSDPNDRREQFF. The CDR3 nucleotides are TGTGCCACCAGTGACCCCAACGACAGGCGGGAGCAGTTCTTC.

This clonotype came up a few times. V is TRBV20-1 and J is TRBJ2-7; D gene ambiguous. Germline lookup yields CDR1 DFQATT and CDR2 SNEGSKA (reference sequence). The CDR3 consists of 15 residues. V shed 2 bases and J shed 5 bases, with 19 bases lying between them. CDR3 in amino acids: CSARPIRDQINEQYF. The CDR3 DNA reads as TGCAGTGCTAGACCTATTCGAGACCAAATCAACGAGCAGTACTTC.

This chain links TRBV12-3 or TRBV12-4 with TRBJ1-5; D gene uncertain. Deletions cut 4 bases from V and 10 bases from J, with 14 bases between. This CDR3 is 13 amino acids long. This chain's CDR3 is CASSYRFGVPQHF. The DNA of the CDR3 is TGTGCCAGCAGTTATCGTTTTGGGGTACCCCAGCATTTT.

The V and J genes are TRBV19 and TRBJ2-7, with unresolved D. The CDR3 has 15 amino acids. CDR1 LNHDA and CDR2 SQIVND come from the germline V gene (reference sequence). V gave up 6 bases and J gave up 1 base, with 16 bases separating them. CDR3 sequence (DNA): TGTGCCAGTAGCCCAAAGGTGCTCCGATCCTACGAGCAGTACTTC. This translates into CASSPKVLRSYEQYF.

A few counts support this clonotype. This chain joins TRBV24-1 and TRBJ2-4; weak D call: TRBD2 (6 bases). Germline V gene lookup returns CDR1 KGHDR and CDR2 SFDVKD. The CDR3 loop spans 13 amino acids. V lost 1 base and J lost 10, with 10 bases in between. This CDR3 is CATSDFAEGIQYF. The CDR3 DNA follows: TGTGCCACCAGTGATTTCGCGGAGGGGATTCAGTACTTC.